The sequence of this T cell receptor (beta chain) was determined in a study of graft-versus-host responses after intestinal transplantation. Study as a whole: Anti-thymocyte globulin induction, then tacrolimus and steroids for about 3 years, went to all recipients.

The protocol was immunoSEQ multiplex PCR, while the TCRdb copy is restricted to in-frame clones and leaves out a portion. The sample records around 4,600 clones, approximately 30% being singletons. The CDR3 sequence is 12 residues long. Germline V CDR1 and CDR2: MNHEY, SVGAGI. The V gene lost 8 bases and the J gene lost 2 bases, with 7 bases spanning the gap. This clone was seen a handful of times. This clonotype was sampled from a human patient who received an intestinal transplant. The rearrangement uses TRBV6-5 and TRBJ1-5; no clear D. Sequenced material: alloreactive CD4+ T cells from a mixed lymphocyte reaction culture, taken before intestinal transplant. Subset in this sample: CFSE-low proliferating T cells sorted from approximately six-day pre-transplant mixed lymphocyte reaction (GvH or HvG direction). This chain's CDR3 is CASGRGNQPQHF. The DNA for the CDR3 is TGTGCCAGCGGAAGGGGCAATCAGCCCCAGCATTTT.